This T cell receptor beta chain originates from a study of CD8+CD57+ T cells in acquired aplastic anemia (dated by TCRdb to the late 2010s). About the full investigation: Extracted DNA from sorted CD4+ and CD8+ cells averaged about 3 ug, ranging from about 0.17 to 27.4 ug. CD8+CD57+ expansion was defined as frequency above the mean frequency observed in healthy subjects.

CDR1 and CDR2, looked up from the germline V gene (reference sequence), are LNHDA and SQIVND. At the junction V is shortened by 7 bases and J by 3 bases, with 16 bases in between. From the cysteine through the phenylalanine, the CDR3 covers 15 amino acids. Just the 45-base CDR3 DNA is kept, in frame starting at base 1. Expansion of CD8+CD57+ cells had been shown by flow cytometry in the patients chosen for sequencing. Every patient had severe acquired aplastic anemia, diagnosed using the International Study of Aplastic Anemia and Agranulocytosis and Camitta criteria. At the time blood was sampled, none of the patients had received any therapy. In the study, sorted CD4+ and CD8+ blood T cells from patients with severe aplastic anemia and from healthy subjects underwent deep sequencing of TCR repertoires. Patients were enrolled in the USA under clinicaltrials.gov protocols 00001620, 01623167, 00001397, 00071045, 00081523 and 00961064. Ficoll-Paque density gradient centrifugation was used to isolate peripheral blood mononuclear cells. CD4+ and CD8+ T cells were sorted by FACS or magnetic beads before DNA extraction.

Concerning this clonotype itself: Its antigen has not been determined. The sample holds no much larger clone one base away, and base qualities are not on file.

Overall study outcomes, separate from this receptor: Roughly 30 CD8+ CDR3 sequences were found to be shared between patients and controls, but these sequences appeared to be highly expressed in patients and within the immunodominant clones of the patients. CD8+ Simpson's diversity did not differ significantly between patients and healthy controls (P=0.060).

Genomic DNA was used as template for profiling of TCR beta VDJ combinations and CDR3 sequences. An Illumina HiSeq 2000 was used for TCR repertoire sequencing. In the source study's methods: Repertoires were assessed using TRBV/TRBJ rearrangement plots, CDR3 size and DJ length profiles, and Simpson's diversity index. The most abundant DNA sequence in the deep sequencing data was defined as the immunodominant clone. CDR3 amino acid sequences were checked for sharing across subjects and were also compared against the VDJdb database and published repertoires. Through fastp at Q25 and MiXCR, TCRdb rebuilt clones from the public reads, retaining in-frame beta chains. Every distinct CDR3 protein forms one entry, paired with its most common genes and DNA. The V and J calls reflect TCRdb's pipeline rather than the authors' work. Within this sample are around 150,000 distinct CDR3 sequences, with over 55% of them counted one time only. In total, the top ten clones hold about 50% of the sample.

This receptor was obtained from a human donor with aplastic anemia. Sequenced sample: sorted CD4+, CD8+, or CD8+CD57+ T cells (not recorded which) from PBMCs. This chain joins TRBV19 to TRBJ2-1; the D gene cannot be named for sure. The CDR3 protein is CASNEGPLDYNEQFF. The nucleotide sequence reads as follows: TGTGCCAGTAATGAAGGCCCTCTCGACTACAATGAGCAGTTCTTC.